This TCR beta chain was retrieved from a study of shared clonotypes between healthy human individuals. Study findings and constraints: Only blood samples were collected, and tissue repertoires likely differ. Among donors, clonotype sharing was expected to be affected by sequencing depth.

Healthy HIV-negative adults without recent acute infections or vaccinations served as donors. TCRdb's table, derived via immunoSEQ multiplex PCR, lists solely in-frame clones and lacks some. The sample lists more than 2 million clones; roughly 95% were seen once. This clone was observed a single time. Its antigen remains unknown. Other DNA sequences in the same sample also yield this CDR3. V was clipped by 0 bases and J by 2 bases, with 2 bases between them. Germline-derived CDR1 and CDR2 are MNHEY and SVGAGI. This CDR3 is built from 13 residues. The chain couples TRBV6-5 to TRBJ1-5; D not resolved. The TCR was taken from a man between 18 and 29 years old in good health. The sequenced material came from naive CD4+ T cells sorted from blood. Subset meaning: CD45RA+ positively selected. For the CDR3, the DNA is TGTGCCAGCAGTTACTCCCGCAATCAGCCCCAGCATTTT. It specifies CASSYSRNQPQHF.